A selection of T cell receptor beta chains follows, all from one sample in a study of shared T cell receptors in the human thymus. The protocol was immunoSEQ multiplex PCR, while the TCRdb copy is restricted to in-frame clones and leaves out a portion. The table shows some 720,000 clones, with approximately 88% occurring only once. Another study also made use of these data, one on human thymus T cells.

The sequenced sample consisted of thymocytes. The source is a boy under two years old with a congenital heart defect. Both conserved end residues are part of each CDR3. The D gene is left open where the match is weak. Size tells how often a clone was seen (once, few, many) or the class of an expanded clone, and some rows leave it out.

v_gene: TRBV29-1; abundance: .; j_gene: TRBJ2-5; d_gene: TRBD1; CDR3nt: TGCAGCGTGGGACAGAAAGAGACCCAGTACTTC; CDR3aa: CSVGQKETQYF
v_gene: TRBV9; abundance: .; j_gene: TRBJ2-1; d_gene: .; CDR3nt: TGTGCCAGCAGCCCGAGGTCACTACCCTACAATGAGCAGTTCTTC; CDR3aa: CASSPRSLPYNEQFF
v_gene: TRBV18; abundance: .; j_gene: TRBJ2-1; d_gene: TRBD2; CDR3nt: TGTGCCAGCTCACCCCGGGCGCGCGGGAGGGCCCATGAGCAGTTCTTC; CDR3aa: CASSPRARGRAHEQFF
v_gene: TRBV10-1; abundance: .; j_gene: TRBJ2-7; d_gene: .; CDR3nt: TGCGCCAGCAGCAAAAACATCTCGATCCGGGACACCAACTCCTACGAGCAGTACTTC; CDR3aa: CASSKNISIRDTNSYEQYF
v_gene: TRBV4-3; abundance: .; j_gene: TRBJ2-3; d_gene: .; CDR3nt: TGCGCCAGCAGCCAAGATAGGCTAGCACCTGTTTCGGTAGATACGCAGTATTTT; CDR3aa: CASSQDRLAPVSVDTQYF
v_gene: TRBV27; abundance: .; j_gene: TRBJ2-7; d_gene: TRBD1; CDR3nt: TGTGCCAGCAGTCCCTGGCAGGGGGCGAAACCCTACGAGCAGTACTTC; CDR3aa: CASSPWQGAKPYEQYF
v_gene: TRBV5-1; abundance: .; j_gene: TRBJ2-5; d_gene: .; CDR3nt: TGCGCCAGCAGCCCATACTACAGGGCTCAAGAGACCCAGTACTTC; CDR3aa: CASSPYYRAQETQYF
v_gene: TRBV4-2; abundance: .; j_gene: TRBJ2-7; d_gene: TRBD2; CDR3nt: TGTGCCAGCAGCCAAGCAGGACTAGCGTCTTACGAGCAGTACTTC; CDR3aa: CASSQAGLASYEQYF
v_gene: TRBV25-1; abundance: .; j_gene: TRBJ2-1; d_gene: .; CDR3nt: TGTGCCAGCAGTGAATTCCCCGGCGGTATCGGGCAGTTCTTC; CDR3aa: CASSEFPGGIGQFF
v_gene: TRBV29-1; abundance: few; j_gene: TRBJ2-1; d_gene: .; CDR3nt: TGCAGCGTTGGGGGACTCGCGGGGCAACGGGACAATGAGCAGTTCTTC; CDR3aa: CSVGGLAGQRDNEQFF
v_gene: TRBV10-3; abundance: .; j_gene: TRBJ2-1; d_gene: TRBD1; CDR3nt: TGTGCCATTTTACCCGGGACAGGGCCCCACAATGAGCAGTTCTTC; CDR3aa: CAILPGTGPHNEQFF
v_gene: TRBV5-4; abundance: .; j_gene: TRBJ2-1; d_gene: TRBD2; CDR3nt: TGTGCCAGCAGCCCGCGGCGGGAGACCCACGATGAGCAGTTCTTC; CDR3aa: CASSPRRETHDEQFF
v_gene: TRBV19; abundance: once; j_gene: TRBJ2-3; d_gene: .; CDR3nt: TGTGCCAGTAGTATAGGCGGGGCTATGGCAGATACGCAGTATTTT; CDR3aa: CASSIGGAMADTQYF
v_gene: TRBV6-1; abundance: .; j_gene: TRBJ2-1; d_gene: .; CDR3nt: TGTGCCAGCAGCCTTAACAGGGTCAATGAGCAGTTCTTC; CDR3aa: CASSLNRVNEQFF
v_gene: TRBV4-3; abundance: .; j_gene: TRBJ1-1; d_gene: .; CDR3nt: TGCGCCAGCAGCCAAGACGGACCGGCGGTCGGGGGGGCGCCCACTGAAGCTTTCTTT; CDR3aa: CASSQDGPAVGGAPTEAFF
v_gene: TRBV9; abundance: .; j_gene: TRBJ2-2; d_gene: .; CDR3nt: TGTGCCAGCAGCGTAGGCTACCGAGCGTCCCGAAACACCGGGGAGCTGTTTTTT; CDR3aa: CASSVGYRASRNTGELFF
v_gene: TRBV7-6; abundance: .; j_gene: TRBJ2-4; d_gene: TRBD2; CDR3nt: TGTGCCAGCAGCTTAGATGCAGGAGGGCGGGAGGGCGCCAAAAACATTCAGTACTTC; CDR3aa: CASSLDAGGREGAKNIQYF
v_gene: TRBV21-1; abundance: few; j_gene: TRBJ1-4; d_gene: .; CDR3nt: TGTGCCAGCAGCAAACCCCAGGGGGGCAGGGTTAAGGAAAAACTGTTTTTT; CDR3aa: CASSKPQGGRVKEKLFF
v_gene: TRBV11-2; abundance: .; j_gene: TRBJ2-7; d_gene: .; CDR3nt: TGTGCCAGCAGCTTACCTAGCGAGCAGTACTTC; CDR3aa: CASSLPSEQYF
v_gene: TRBV30; abundance: .; j_gene: TRBJ2-7; d_gene: .; CDR3nt: TGTGCCTGGAGACCCGCCGGGACCTACGAGCAGTACTTC; CDR3aa: CAWRPAGTYEQYF
v_gene: TRBV6-5; abundance: .; j_gene: TRBJ2-5; d_gene: .; CDR3nt: TGTGCCAGCAGTTACTCGATAGTTAAGGGGAGGGAGACCCAGTACTTC; CDR3aa: CASSYSIVKGRETQYF
v_gene: TRBV5-1; abundance: .; j_gene: TRBJ2-7; d_gene: TRBD2; CDR3nt: TGCGCCAGCAGCCCCGACGGGGGACTACCCTACGAGCAGTACTTC; CDR3aa: CASSPDGGLPYEQYF
v_gene: TRBV29-1; abundance: .; j_gene: TRBJ2-1; d_gene: .; CDR3nt: TGCAGCGTTGAAGGGGGGGGCCGCTCCTACAATGAGCAGTTCTTC; CDR3aa: CSVEGGGRSYNEQFF
v_gene: TRBV5-1; abundance: .; j_gene: TRBJ2-3; d_gene: TRBD2; CDR3nt: TGCGCCAGCAGCTCGACCGGGACTAGCTCAGGGGCCACAGATACGCAGTATTTT; CDR3aa: CASSSTGTSSGATDTQYF
v_gene: TRBV4-1; abundance: .; j_gene: TRBJ2-7; d_gene: TRBD1; CDR3nt: TGCGCCAGCAGCCAAGACCGGGACAGGGACTACGAGCAGTACTTC; CDR3aa: CASSQDRDRDYEQYF
v_gene: TRBV10-2; abundance: .; j_gene: TRBJ2-1; d_gene: TRBD2; CDR3nt: TGCGCCAGCAGTGCGTGGACTAGCGGGGGGTACAATGAGCAGTTCTTC; CDR3aa: CASSAWTSGGYNEQFF
v_gene: TRBV11-2; abundance: .; j_gene: TRBJ1-1; d_gene: TRBD1; CDR3nt: TGTGCCAGCAGCTTCAGGGGGCGAGGGACTGAAGCTTTCTTT; CDR3aa: CASSFRGRGTEAFF
v_gene: TRBV7-2; abundance: .; j_gene: TRBJ2-1; d_gene: .; CDR3nt: TGTGCCAGCAGCTTATTGGGCCACAGCGGCAATGAGCAGTTCTTC; CDR3aa: CASSLLGHSGNEQFF
v_gene: TRBV29-1; abundance: .; j_gene: TRBJ2-3; d_gene: TRBD2; CDR3nt: TGCAGCGTACGACTAAGCGGGAGTTCAGATACGCAGTATTTT; CDR3aa: CSVRLSGSSDTQYF
v_gene: TRBV2; abundance: .; j_gene: TRBJ2-2; d_gene: TRBD1; CDR3nt: TGTGCCAGCAGTGAAGCGCGCGGGACAGGGGGCACCGGGGAGCTGTTTTTT; CDR3aa: CASSEARGTGGTGELFF
v_gene: TRBV28; abundance: .; j_gene: TRBJ2-3; d_gene: TRBD1; CDR3nt: TGTGCCAGCAGACCCACCGGGACAGGGCTAACAGATACGCAGTATTTT; CDR3aa: CASRPTGTGLTDTQYF
v_gene: TRBV27; abundance: once; j_gene: TRBJ2-7; d_gene: TRBD2; CDR3nt: TGTGCCAGCAGTTTAGCGCGAGCGGGATATGAGCAGTACTTC; CDR3aa: CASSLARAGYEQYF
v_gene: TRBV10-3; abundance: once; j_gene: TRBJ2-5; d_gene: .; CDR3nt: TGTGCCATCACATATAGGAGGTGGGAGACCCAGTACTTC; CDR3aa: CAITYRRWETQYF
v_gene: TRBV6-1; abundance: .; j_gene: TRBJ1-2; d_gene: .; CDR3nt: TGTGCCAGCAGGCCCCCGGTACCCTATGGCTACACCTTC; CDR3aa: CASRPPVPYGYTF
v_gene: TRBV7-6; abundance: .; j_gene: TRBJ2-1; d_gene: TRBD2; CDR3nt: TGTGCCAGCAGCTTAGGATCTAGCGGCGGAATCTCCTACAATGAGCAGTTCTTC; CDR3aa: CASSLGSSGGISYNEQFF
v_gene: TRBV7-2; abundance: .; j_gene: TRBJ2-7; d_gene: TRBD1; CDR3nt: TGTGCCAGCAGCTTAGTATCCGGCAGGGGGTTCTACGAGCAGTACTTC; CDR3aa: CASSLVSGRGFYEQYF
v_gene: TRBV4-1; abundance: .; j_gene: TRBJ1-2; d_gene: .; CDR3nt: TGCGCCAGCAGCCAAATCCAGGACAGCTACTATGGCTACACCTTC; CDR3aa: CASSQIQDSYYGYTF
v_gene: TRBV6-7; abundance: .; j_gene: TRBJ2-7; d_gene: .; CDR3nt: TGTGCCAGCAGACAGAGCAAGAGGGGTCTAGCGTCGGGGTGCTACGAGCAGTACTTC; CDR3aa: CASRQSKRGLASGCYEQYF
v_gene: TRBV2; abundance: .; j_gene: TRBJ2-5; d_gene: TRBD2; CDR3nt: TGTGCCAGCAGTACCATAGCGGGGCACCAAGAGACCCAGTACTTC; CDR3aa: CASSTIAGHQETQYF
v_gene: TRBV11-2; abundance: .; j_gene: TRBJ2-3; d_gene: TRBD2; CDR3nt: TGTGCCAGCAGCTTAGGAGTAGTGCGGGGGGCGGGTGATACGCAGTATTTT; CDR3aa: CASSLGVVRGAGDTQYF
v_gene: TRBV10-3; abundance: .; j_gene: TRBJ1-5; d_gene: TRBD1; CDR3nt: TGTGCCATCAGTGAGTCGACAGGGTATCAGCCCCAGCATTTT; CDR3aa: CAISESTGYQPQHF
v_gene: TRBV4-1; abundance: .; j_gene: TRBJ2-2; d_gene: .; CDR3nt: TGCGCCAGCAGCCCCCATGGAGTGGGGCTGAACACCGGGGAGCTGTTTTTT; CDR3aa: CASSPHGVGLNTGELFF
v_gene: TRBV15; abundance: .; j_gene: TRBJ1-4; d_gene: .; CDR3nt: TGTGCCACCAGCAGCTGGGGGGGAGGAAATGAAAAACTGTTTTTT; CDR3aa: CATSSWGGGNEKLFF
v_gene: TRBV4-3; abundance: .; j_gene: TRBJ2-5; d_gene: TRBD2; CDR3nt: TGCGCCAGCAGCCAAGATTCTAGCGGGAGGGACCCCCAAGAGACCCAGTACTTC; CDR3aa: CASSQDSSGRDPQETQYF
v_gene: TRBV11-2; abundance: .; j_gene: TRBJ2-7; d_gene: TRBD2; CDR3nt: TGTGCCAGCAGCTTAGCGAGGCGGGGGGGCGCATCCTACGAGCAGTACTTC; CDR3aa: CASSLARRGGASYEQYF
v_gene: TRBV29-1; abundance: .; j_gene: TRBJ2-7; d_gene: TRBD1; CDR3nt: TGCAGCGTTCGGACAGGGGCCTTCTCCTACGAGCAGTACTTC; CDR3aa: CSVRTGAFSYEQYF
v_gene: TRBV2; abundance: .; j_gene: TRBJ2-1; d_gene: .; CDR3nt: TGTGCCAGCATCAGGGACTCCCCTTTCGGATCCTACAATGAGCAGTTCTTC; CDR3aa: CASIRDSPFGSYNEQFF
v_gene: TRBV28; abundance: few; j_gene: TRBJ1-2; d_gene: TRBD1; CDR3nt: TGTGCCAGCAGTGCCTACCCTTTCCGGGACAGTCTCTTGGAGGACTATGGCTACACCTTC; CDR3aa: CASSAYPFRDSLLEDYGYTF